This T cell receptor beta chain derives from a study of blood T cell repertoires in COVID-19. Using immunoSEQ multiplex PCR, the repertoire was profiled, and TCRdb retains in-frame clones only, with some absent. In the table there are 95,000 to 150,000 clones, over 70% of which are singletons. Per germline, CDR1 MNHEY and CDR2 SMNVEV (reference sequence). The CDR3 is 13 amino acids. V trimming: 3 bases; J trimming: 7 bases; junction bases outside the gene matches: 4. The sample taken for sequencing was peripheral blood. This sequence originates from a woman aged 70-85 years with acute or convalescent COVID-19. The V call is TRBV27, the J call TRBJ1-2, with 8 nucleotides matching TRBD1. The CDR3 loop reads CASSFQGAGGYTF. CDR3 DNA: TGTGCCAGCAGTTTCCAGGGGGCTGGTGGCTACACCTTC.